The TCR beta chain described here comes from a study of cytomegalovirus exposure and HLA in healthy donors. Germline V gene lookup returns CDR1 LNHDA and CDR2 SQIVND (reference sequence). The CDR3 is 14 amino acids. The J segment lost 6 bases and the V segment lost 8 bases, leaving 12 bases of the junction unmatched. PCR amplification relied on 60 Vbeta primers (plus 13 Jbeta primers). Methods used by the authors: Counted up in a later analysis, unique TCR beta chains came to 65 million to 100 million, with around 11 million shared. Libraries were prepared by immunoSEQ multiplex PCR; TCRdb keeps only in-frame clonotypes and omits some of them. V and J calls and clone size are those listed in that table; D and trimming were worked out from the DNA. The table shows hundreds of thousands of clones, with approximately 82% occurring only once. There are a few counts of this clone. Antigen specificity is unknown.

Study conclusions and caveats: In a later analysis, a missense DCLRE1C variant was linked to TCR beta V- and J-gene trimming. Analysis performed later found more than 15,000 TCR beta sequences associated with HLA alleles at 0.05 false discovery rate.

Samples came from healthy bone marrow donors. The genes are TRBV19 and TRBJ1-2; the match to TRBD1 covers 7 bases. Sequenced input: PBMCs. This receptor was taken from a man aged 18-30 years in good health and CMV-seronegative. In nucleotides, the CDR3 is TGTGCCAGTGCCTCCTTGGACAGGCCGCATGGCTACACCTTC. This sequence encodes CASASLDRPHGYTF. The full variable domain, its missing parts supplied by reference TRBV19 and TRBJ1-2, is DGGITQSPKYLFRKEGQNVTLSCEQNLNHDAMYWYRQDPGQGLRLIYYSQIVNDFQKGDIAEGYSVSREKKESFPLTVTSAQKNPTAFYLCASASLDRPHGYTFGSGTRLTVV.